This TCR beta chain was captured by sequencing in a study of blood T cell repertoires in COVID-19. Overall study context: Acute and convalescent COVID-19 samples came from the United States, Italy and Spain. PBMCs, B-cell-depleted T cells, or T cells provided the cDNA or gDNA that made up the material.

The V and J ends lost 7 bases and 5 bases, in that order; junction bases with no gene match: 10. This CDR3 has 14 amino acids. Germline lookup yields CDR1 MNHEY and CDR2 SVGAGI. Using immunoSEQ multiplex PCR, the repertoire was profiled, and TCRdb retains in-frame clones only, with some absent. Here the sample spans approximately 390,000 clones, more than 75% being singletons. This clone was detected once. Ages ranged from roughly 18 to 100 years, with residence in around 24 US areas. Cohort 3 donors counted as recovered after two negative PCRs, clearance, or resolved symptoms. The sample comprised PBMCs or T cells enriched from blood (not recorded which). This sequence was found in a woman in her fifties or sixties who had recovered from COVID-19. This chain links TRBV6-5 with TRBJ1-1, with TRBD1 matching 7 bases. The CDR3 DNA is TGTGCCAGCACCGATCTGGCAGGGGGGACTGAAGCTTTCTTT. As protein: CASTDLAGGTEAFF.